The 21 T cell receptor beta chains given below trace back to one sample, sequenced in a study of CD8 T cells in ankylosing spondylitis. Via MiXCR, TCRdb re-called the 5' RACE reads, giving one row per CDR3 protein. The data contain tens of thousands of distinct CDR3 sequences, 5.3% of them singletons. Sequencing was performed on blood, either unsorted or a sorted T cell fraction (not recorded which). These receptors were obtained from a male donor with ankylosing spondylitis or in good health (not recorded which).

This clonotype was counted ten times or more. J is TRBJ2-2 and V is TRBV20-1; D is perhaps TRBD2 (6 bases). Trimming cost V 5 bases and J 0 bases, with 13 bases left between them. The CDR3 is 15 amino acids. Per germline, CDR1 DFQATT and CDR2 SNEGSKA (reference sequence). For the CDR3, the DNA is TGCAGTGCTGGAGTGGGGGGTTCGAACACCGGGGAGCTGTTTTTT. It codes for CSAGVGGSNTGELFF.

In its sample, this clonotype was seen many times. The rearrangement uses TRBV5-1 and TRBJ2-1; D might be TRBD2 (7 bases). Germline V gives CDR1 SGHRS, CDR2 YFSETQ. CDR3 length: 16 residues. The V and J ends lost 4 bases and 2 bases respectively, with 16 bases between them. CDR3 coding DNA: TGCGCCAGCAGCCGCGGGGGCGGGGGCACCTACAATGAGCAGTTCTTC. The encoded protein is CASSRGGGGTYNEQFF. The variable domain in full, completed from reference TRBV5-1 and TRBJ2-1, reads KAGVTQTPRYLIKTRGQQVTLSCSPISGHRSVSWYQQTPGQGLQFLFEYFSETQRNKGNFPGRFSGRQFSNSRSEMNVSTLELGDSALYLCASSRGGGGTYNEQFFGPGTRLTVL.

This clonotype was found many times. The V and J genes are TRBV29-1 and TRBJ2-2; the match to TRBD2 covers 7 bases. This CDR3 region has 13 residues. In germline, CDR1 is SQVTM, CDR2 ANQGSEA. Trimming took 4 bases from V and 4 from J; bases not matched to a gene: 3. As DNA, the CDR3 is TGCAGCGTTGCGACGGGGGGCACCGGGGAGCTGTTTTTT. It codes for CSVATGGTGELFF.

This clonotype was seen repeatedly, ten times or more. This chain joins TRBV7-2 and TRBJ2-3; D might be TRBD2 (6 bases). The germline V and J ends were trimmed by 5 bases and 6 bases, with 18 bases remaining between them. The length of the CDR3 is 15 residues. In germline, CDR1 is SGHTA, CDR2 FQGNSA. In DNA form, the CDR3 reads TGTGCCAGCAGCCCATTCCCGCGCGGGGAGGATACGCAGTATTTT. Translating it yields CASSPFPRGEDTQYF.

Many counts were recorded for this clonotype. This rearrangement joins TRBV7-2 to TRBJ2-7; TRBD1 matches at 11 bases. The CDR3 totals 15 residues. Germline V gives CDR1 SGHTA, CDR2 FQGNSA. The V gene end was trimmed by 5 bases and the J gene end by 5 bases; junction bases not matched to a gene: 8. CDR3 nucleotide sequence: TGTGCCAGCAGCCCACGGACAGGGGGCTTGGACGAGCAGTACTTC. Its translation: CASSPRTGGLDEQYF.

The sample holds a few counts of this clonotype. A much larger clonotype is one base distant, so this may be a read error. This chain links TRBV5-1 with TRBJ2-1; D is uncertain. The CDR3 contains 13 residues. Germline V gene lookup returns CDR1 SGHRS and CDR2 YFSETQ. As DNA, the CDR3 is TGCGTCAGCAGCTTGATGGCAGCAAATGAGCAGTTCTTC. This encodes CVSSLMAANEQFF. The complete variable domain, with remaining parts taken from reference TRBV5-1 and TRBJ2-1, reads KAGVTQTPRYLIKTRGQQVTLSCSPISGHRSVSWYQQTPGQGLQFLFEYFSETQRNKGNFPGRFSGRQFSNSRSEMNVSTLELGDSALYLCVSSLMAANEQFFGPGTRLTVL.

In this sample, this clonotype turned up many times. The chain recombines TRBV21-1 with TRBJ1-6; the table assigns TRBD1, which was not confirmed against the DNA. TRBV21-1 is designated a pseudogene. This CDR3 spans 19 amino acids. The CDR3 here is CASSKAATGDRSYNSPLHF. CDR3 DNA: TGTGCCAGCAGCAAAGCCGCTACAGGGGATAGGTCCTATAATTCACCCCTCCACTTT.

This clonotype was recorded many times. The CDR3 sequence: CSARDWGNSPLHF. CDR3 DNA sequence: TGCAGTGCTAGAGATTGGGGAAATTCACCCCTCCACTTT. V is TRBV20-1 and J is TRBJ1-6; D ambiguous. CDR3 length equals 13 residues. In germline, CDR1 is DFQATT, CDR2 SNEGSKA (reference sequence). V lost 0 bases, J lost 7 bases, and 7 bases lay in between.

This clonotype showed up many times. The J gene is TRBJ1-1, the V gene TRBV20-1; D uncertain. Germline V gene lookup returns CDR1 DFQATT and CDR2 SNEGSKA (reference sequence). V dropped 0 bases and J dropped 1 base, with 3 bases sitting between them. The CDR3 extends over 12 amino acids. The CDR3 spells CSARDPNTEAFF. The DNA of the CDR3 is TGCAGTGCTAGAGACCCGAACACTGAAGCTTTCTTT.

This clonotype has a count of ten or more. The chain links TRBV29-1 to TRBJ1-1, with a possible D match to TRBD1 (5 bases). In germline, CDR1 is SQVTM, CDR2 ANQGSEA. The CDR3 consists of 13 residues. Trimming took off 7 bases at V and 4 bases at J, with 16 bases between the two ends. The CDR3 DNA reads TGCAGCGCTACAGGAGGGGATTCCACTGAAGCTTTCTTT. Its protein is CSATGGDSTEAFF.

This clonotype has ten or more counts. This chain joins TRBV5-1 and TRBJ1-1; 8 positions match TRBD1. The CDR3 is made up of 14 amino acids. Trimming took 6 bases from V and 5 from J; bases not matched to a gene: 9. Looked up from germline, CDR1 is SGHRS and CDR2 is YFSETQ. The CDR3 nucleotides are TGCGCCAGCACCAGGACAGGGAGGGAAACTGAAGCTTTCTTT. This codes for CASTRTGRETEAFF.

This clonotype has ten or more counts. This chain connects TRBV12-3 or TRBV12-4 to TRBJ1-1, with D hard to call. This CDR3 has 15 residues. V lost 6 bases and J 1 base, leaving 15 bases between the germline ends. The chain's CDR3 is CASSLADNPNTEAFF. CDR3 nucleotides: TGTGCCAGCAGCCTTGCTGATAACCCGAACACTGAAGCTTTCTTT.

This clonotype was seen ten or more times. CDR3 region: CSVELSTGGSIHEQFF. The DNA of the CDR3 is TGCAGCGTTGAACTCTCGACAGGGGGCAGTATCCATGAGCAGTTCTTC. The genes are TRBV29-1 and TRBJ2-1; TRBD1 matches at 10 bases. The V gene's germline CDR1 is SQVTM and CDR2 ANQGSEA. The CDR3 is 16 amino acids. Trimming cost V 2 bases and J 8 bases; bases outside gene matches: 12.

This clonotype was counted ten times or more. The chain joins TRBV11-2 to TRBJ2-1, with 11 bases aligning to TRBD1. Germline lookup yields CDR1 SGHAT and CDR2 FQNNGV. J lost 9 bases, V lost 4 bases, and 14 bases had no gene match. The CDR3 sequence is 17 residues long. In nucleotides, the CDR3 is TGTGCCAGCAGCTCGAAAGGGACAGGGGGAATTCTTGGTGAGCAGTTCTTC. Its protein product is CASSSKGTGGILGEQFF.

The V and J genes are TRBV5-1 and TRBJ2-3, with no clear D. The CDR3 is 14 residues long. Germline CDR1 reads SGHRS; CDR2 reads YFSETQ. V was cut by 4 bases and J by 4 bases, with 13 bases left in between. The CDR3 sequence is CASSPYLVADTQYF. CDR3 nucleotides: TGCGCCAGCAGCCCGTATCTAGTCGCAGATACGCAGTATTTT.

This clonotype has a count of ten or more. CDR3 in amino acids: CASSRPARELFF. CDR3 nucleotides: TGTGCCAGCAGCCGCCCCGCTCGGGAGCTGTTTTTT. The chain is built from TRBV9 and TRBJ2-2; D gene uncertain. Germline lookup yields CDR1 SGDLS and CDR2 YYNGEE. The CDR3 totals 12 residues. The V end was cut by 4 bases, the J end by 9 bases, with 10 bases between. Drawing the rest from reference TRBV9 and TRBJ2-2, the complete variable domain is DSGVTQTPKHLITATGQRVTLRCSPRSGDLSVYWYQQSLDQGLQFLIQYYNGEERAKGNILERFSAQQFPDLHSELNLSSLELGDSALYFCASSRPARELFFGEGSRLTVL.

In its sample, this clonotype was seen many times. The chain recombines TRBV29-1 with TRBJ1-2; TRBD1 is a possible D gene (5 bases). Germline-derived CDR1 and CDR2 are SQVTM and ANQGSEA. The V end was cut by 7 bases, the J end by 3 bases, with 15 bases between. The CDR3 consists of 13 residues. The CDR3 DNA is TGCAGCGCCCCTAGGTCGGGACACTATGGCTACACCTTC. This sequence encodes CSAPRSGHYGYTF.

This clonotype appeared many times. This rearrangement joins TRBV14 to TRBJ2-7; perhaps TRBD2 as D (6 bases). The CDR3 is 14 residues long. Germline V gene lookup returns CDR1 SGHDN and CDR2 FVKESK. V was cut by 4 bases and J by 7 bases, with 17 bases left in between. CDR3 protein: CASSPQDYGREQYF. As DNA, the CDR3 is TGTGCCAGCAGCCCTCAGGACTACGGTAGGGAGCAGTACTTC. The whole variable domain, remainder taken from reference TRBV14 and TRBJ2-7, is EAGVTQFPSHSVIEKGQTVTLRCDPISGHDNLYWYRRVMGKEIKFLLHFVKESKQDESGMPNNRFLAERTGGTYSTLKVQPAELEDSGVYFCASSPQDYGREQYFGPGTRLTVT.

This clonotype was observed at least ten times. V and J are TRBV7-8 and TRBJ1-2, with D hard to call. The CDR3 totals 14 residues. V was pared by 1 base and J by 5 bases, with 11 bases between. The germline V gene encodes CDR1 SGHVS and CDR2 FQNEAQ. Written as DNA, the CDR3 is TGTGCCAGCAGCTTAGTTGGAGGAGTTTATGGCTACACCTTC. Translated: CASSLVGGVYGYTF.

This clonotype was picked up many times. The genes are TRBV20-1 and TRBJ1-1; the D is unclear. The length of the CDR3 is 12 residues. V was clipped by 4 bases and J by 3 bases, with 9 bases between them. Germline CDR1 is DFQATT and CDR2 is SNEGSKA (reference sequence). The DNA of the CDR3 is TGCAGTGCTACCGACGGGTACACTGAAGCTTTCTTT. This encodes CSATDGYTEAFF.

This clonotype came up many times. The chain joins TRBV6-5 to TRBJ2-1; D is ambiguous. Trimming shortened V by 0 bases and J by 3 bases, and 3 bases separated the two germline ends. The CDR3 is 13 residues long. Germline values: CDR1 MNHEY, CDR2 SVGAGI. DNA for the CDR3: TGTGCCAGCAGTTACTCCAACTACAATGAGCAGTTCTTC. Its translation: CASSYSNYNEQFF.